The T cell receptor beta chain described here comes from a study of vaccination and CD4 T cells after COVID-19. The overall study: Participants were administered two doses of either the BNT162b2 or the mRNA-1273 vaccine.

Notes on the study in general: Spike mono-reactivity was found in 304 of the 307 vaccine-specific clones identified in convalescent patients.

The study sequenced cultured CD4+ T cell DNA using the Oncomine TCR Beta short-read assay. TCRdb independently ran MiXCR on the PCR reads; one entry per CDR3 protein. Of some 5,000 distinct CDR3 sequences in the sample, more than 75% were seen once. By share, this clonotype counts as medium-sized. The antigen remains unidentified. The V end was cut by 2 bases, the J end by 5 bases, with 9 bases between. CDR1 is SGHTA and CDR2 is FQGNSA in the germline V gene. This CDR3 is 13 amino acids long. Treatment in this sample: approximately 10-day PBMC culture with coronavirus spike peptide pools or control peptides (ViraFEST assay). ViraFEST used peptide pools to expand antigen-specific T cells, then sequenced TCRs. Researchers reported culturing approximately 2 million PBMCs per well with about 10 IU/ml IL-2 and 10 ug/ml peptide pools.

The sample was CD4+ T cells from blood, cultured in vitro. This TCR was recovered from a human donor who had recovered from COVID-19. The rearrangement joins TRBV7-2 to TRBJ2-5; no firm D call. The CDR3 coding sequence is TGTGCCAGCAGCTTATCCCTGGGGGAGACCCAGTACTTC. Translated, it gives CASSLSLGETQYF.